This T cell receptor beta chain stems from a study of T cell changes during pregnancy in multiple sclerosis. Method: immunoSEQ multiplex PCR; TCRdb's copy keeps in-frame clones and lacks some. Of more than 35,000 clones listed, around 93% are singletons. Germline V gene data show CDR1 as MNHEY and CDR2 as SMNVEV (reference sequence). The V gene lost 6 bases and the J gene lost 9 bases, with 18 bases spanning the gap. The CDR3 extends over 13 amino acids. V and J are TRBV27 and TRBJ2-7, with D perhaps matching TRBD1 (5 bases). This specimen was CD4+ T cells from peripheral blood mononuclear cells, taken in the third trimester of pregnancy. The source is a female donor in good health, enrolled as a control in a pregnancy study. CDR3: CASRSTESTGQYF. The CDR3 DNA follows: TGTGCCAGCAGGTCGACAGAATCTACGGGGCAGTACTTC.